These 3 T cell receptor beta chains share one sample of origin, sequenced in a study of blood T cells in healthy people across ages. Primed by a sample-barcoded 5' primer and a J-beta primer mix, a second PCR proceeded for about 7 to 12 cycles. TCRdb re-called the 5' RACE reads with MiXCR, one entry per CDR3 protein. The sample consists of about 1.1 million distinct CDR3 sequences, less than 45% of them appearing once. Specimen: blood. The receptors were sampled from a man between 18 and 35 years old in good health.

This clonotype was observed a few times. The CDR3 protein is CASSSVPGGRGNYGYTF. As DNA, the CDR3 is TGTGCCAGCAGCTCCGTCCCGGGGGGGAGGGGTAACTATGGCTACACCTTC. The V and J genes are TRBV21-1 and TRBJ1-2; TRBD1 is the table's D call, not checked against the DNA. TRBV21-1 has pseudogene status. This CDR3 contains 17 residues.

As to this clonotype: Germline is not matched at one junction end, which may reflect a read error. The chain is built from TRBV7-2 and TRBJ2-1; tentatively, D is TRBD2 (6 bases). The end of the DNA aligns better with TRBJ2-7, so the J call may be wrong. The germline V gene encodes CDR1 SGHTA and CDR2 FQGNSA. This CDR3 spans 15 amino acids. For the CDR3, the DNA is TGTGCCAACAGCTTAGCGCGGGACTTCCACAATGAGCAGTACTTC. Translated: CANSLARDFHNEQYF.

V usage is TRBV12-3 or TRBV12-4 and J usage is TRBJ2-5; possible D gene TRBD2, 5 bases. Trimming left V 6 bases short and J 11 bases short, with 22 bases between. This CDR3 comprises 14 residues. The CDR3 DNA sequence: TGTGCCAGCAGCGACGATACTAGACACAATGAGCAGTACTTC. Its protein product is CASSDDTRHNEQYF.